This T cell receptor (beta chain) was profiled in a study of T cell repertoires in cytomegalovirus infection (dated by TCRdb to about 2019). Background for the entire study: Donor HLA type was relevant to the analysis, as public TCR beta signatures indicated carriage of CMV infection together with the matching HLA type. The research as a whole found: In the ex vivo response, HLA-C-restricted CMV-specific TCR beta clonotypes were dominant, and in two of eight donors the single most frequent clonotype came from this HLA-C-restricted group. In both this cohort and an independent cohort of 350 or so donors, the cumulative frequency of public TCR beta family members distinguished carriers of CMV infection plus the relevant HLA type.

Clipping removes 5 bases from V and 2 bases from J, with 4 as the unmatched junction base count. The CDR3 starts with the cysteine, ends with the phenylalanine, and has 14 residues. The retained sequence is limited to the CDR3, 42 bases, with the frame set at the first base. CDR1 PRHDT and CDR2 FYEKMQ were looked up in the germline V gene (reference sequence). Comment on this clonotype: Its target antigen remains unknown. Per-nucleotide qualities are absent, and no much larger clonotype sits a single base away.

Sequencing used an Illumina HiSeq 1500. TCRdb redid the processing of the public reads, applying fastp at Q25 and MiXCR, and retained in-frame beta chains. CDR3 protein sequences are deduplicated, and each keeps its most common genes and DNA. This sample gives about 230,000 distinct CDR3 sequences in total; approximately 22% of them show up just once. The leading ten clones occupy 15% to 20% of the sample. The receptor was derived from a human donor in good health (CMV status not recorded). Some clones in this sample may be carry-over from other donors' samples. The sequenced sample consisted of CD8+ T cells from PBMCs. The rearrangement joined TRBV13 to TRBJ2-3, and TRBD2 matches 7 of the central bases. The nucleotide sequence is TGTGCCAGCAGCGCGGGGGTCAACACAGATACGCAGTATTTT. It specifies CASSAGVNTDTQYF.